The clone carrying this T cell receptor (beta chain) occurred many times. The antigen is undetermined. Using its own MiXCR run on the 5' RACE reads, TCRdb lists one record per CDR3 protein. Altogether 300,000 to 350,000 distinct CDR3 sequences are present, 3.5% to 4.5% being singletons, with the ten largest covering 20% to 25%. This record belongs to a study of T cells after yellow fever vaccination. This CDR3 has 13 residues. V was trimmed by 8 bases and J by 4 bases, leaving 12 bases between them. Study-wide findings and caveats: Re-detected after boosting: most primary clones, about 96% of CD4 and around 86% of CD8. Faster peaking, at day 5 versus 15, marked a secondary response that was weaker.

This TCR derives from a man younger than 35 who received the YFV17D yellow fever vaccine. The material sequenced was PBMCs, taken 5 days after the yellow fever booster vaccination. The chain has TRBV12-3 or TRBV12-4 and TRBJ2-1; D is uncertain. CDR3 sequence: CASRLLQYNEQFF. As DNA, the CDR3 is TGTGCCAGCCGCCTTCTACAGTACAATGAGCAGTTCTTC.